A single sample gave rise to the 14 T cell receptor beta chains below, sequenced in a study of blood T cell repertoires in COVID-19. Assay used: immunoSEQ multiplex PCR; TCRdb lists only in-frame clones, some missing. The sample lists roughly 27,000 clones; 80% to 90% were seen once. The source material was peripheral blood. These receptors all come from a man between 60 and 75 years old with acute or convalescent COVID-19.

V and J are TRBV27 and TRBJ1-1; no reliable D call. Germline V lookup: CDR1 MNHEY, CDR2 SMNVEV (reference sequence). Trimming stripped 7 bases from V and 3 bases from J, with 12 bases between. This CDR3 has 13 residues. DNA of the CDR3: TGTGCCAGCAACCTTAAGCAAGACACTGAAGCTTTCTTT. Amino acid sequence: CASNLKQDTEAFF.

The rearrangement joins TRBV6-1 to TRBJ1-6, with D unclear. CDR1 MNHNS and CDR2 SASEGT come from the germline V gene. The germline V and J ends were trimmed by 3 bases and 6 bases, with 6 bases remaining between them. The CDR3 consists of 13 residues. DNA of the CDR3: TGTGCCAGCAGTGAGTACAGTAATTCACCCCTCCACTTT. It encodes CASSEYSNSPLHF.

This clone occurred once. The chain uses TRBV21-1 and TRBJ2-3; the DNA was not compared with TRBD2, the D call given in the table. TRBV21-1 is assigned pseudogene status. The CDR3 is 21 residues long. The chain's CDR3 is CASSKDRIWTSGGASTDTQYF. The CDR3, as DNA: TGTGCCAGCAGCAAAGATAGGATTTGGACTAGCGGGGGGGCGAGCACAGATACGCAGTATTTT.

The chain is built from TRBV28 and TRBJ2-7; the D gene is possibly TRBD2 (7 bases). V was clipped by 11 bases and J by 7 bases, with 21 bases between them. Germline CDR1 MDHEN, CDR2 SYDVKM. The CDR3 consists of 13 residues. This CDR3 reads CARLARGRGEQYF. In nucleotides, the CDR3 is TGTGCCCGCCTTGCCCGGGGGCGGGGGGAGCAGTACTTC.

The CDR3 protein is CASSPQTGVRTEAFF. CDR3 DNA: TGCGCCAGCAGCCCACAAACAGGGGTTCGGACTGAAGCTTTCTTT. This rearrangement joins TRBV5-1 to TRBJ1-1; the match to TRBD1 covers 7 bases. Germline-derived CDR1 and CDR2 are SGHRS and YFSETQ. The CDR3 has 15 residues. The V gene end was trimmed by 4 bases and the J gene end by 5 bases; junction bases not matched to a gene: 11.

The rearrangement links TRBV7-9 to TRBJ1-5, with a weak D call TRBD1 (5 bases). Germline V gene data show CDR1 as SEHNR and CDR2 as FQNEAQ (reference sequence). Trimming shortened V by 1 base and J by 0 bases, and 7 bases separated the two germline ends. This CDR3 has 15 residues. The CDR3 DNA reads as TGTGCCAGCAGCTTAGGACAGTATAGCAATCAGCCCCAGCATTTT. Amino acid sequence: CASSLGQYSNQPQHF.

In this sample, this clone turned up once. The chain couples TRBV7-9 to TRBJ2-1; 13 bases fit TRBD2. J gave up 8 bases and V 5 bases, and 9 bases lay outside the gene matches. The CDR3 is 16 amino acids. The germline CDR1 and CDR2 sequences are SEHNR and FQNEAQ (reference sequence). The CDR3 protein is CASSPRGLAGRDEQFF. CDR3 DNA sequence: TGTGCCAGCAGCCCCCGGGGACTAGCGGGAAGGGATGAGCAGTTCTTC.

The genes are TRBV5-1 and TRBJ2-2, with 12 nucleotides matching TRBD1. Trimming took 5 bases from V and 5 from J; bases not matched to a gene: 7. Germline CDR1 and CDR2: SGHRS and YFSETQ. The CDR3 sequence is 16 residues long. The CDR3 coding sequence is TGCGCCAGCAGTCCCCGGGGACAGGGGGCGACCGGGGAGCTGTTTTTT. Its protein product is CASSPRGQGATGELFF.

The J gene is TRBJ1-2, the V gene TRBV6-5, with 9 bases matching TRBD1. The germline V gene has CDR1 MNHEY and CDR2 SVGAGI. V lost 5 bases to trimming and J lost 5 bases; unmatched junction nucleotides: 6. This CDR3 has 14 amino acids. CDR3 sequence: CASSPGTGKYGYTF. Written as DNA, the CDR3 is TGTGCCAGCAGTCCCGGGACAGGGAAGTATGGCTACACCTTC.

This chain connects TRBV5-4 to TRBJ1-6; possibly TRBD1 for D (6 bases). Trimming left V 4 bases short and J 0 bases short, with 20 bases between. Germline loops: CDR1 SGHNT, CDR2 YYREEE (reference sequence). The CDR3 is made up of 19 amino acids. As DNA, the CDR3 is TGTGCCAGCAGCGCTGCTTTGGACAGATCTAGCTCCTATAATTCACCCCTCCACTTT. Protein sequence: CASSAALDRSSSYNSPLHF.

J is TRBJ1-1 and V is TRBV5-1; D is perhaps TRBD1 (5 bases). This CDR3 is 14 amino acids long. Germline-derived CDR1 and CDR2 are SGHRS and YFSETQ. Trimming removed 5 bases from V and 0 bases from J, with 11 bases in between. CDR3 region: CASRPTVMNTEAFF. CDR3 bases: TGCGCCAGCAGACCGACAGTGATGAACACTGAAGCTTTCTTT. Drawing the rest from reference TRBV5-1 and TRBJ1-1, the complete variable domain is KAGVTQTPRYLIKTRGQQVTLSCSPISGHRSVSWYQQTPGQGLQFLFEYFSETQRNKGNFPGRFSGRQFSNSRSEMNVSTLELGDSALYLCASRPTVMNTEAFFGQGTRLTVV.

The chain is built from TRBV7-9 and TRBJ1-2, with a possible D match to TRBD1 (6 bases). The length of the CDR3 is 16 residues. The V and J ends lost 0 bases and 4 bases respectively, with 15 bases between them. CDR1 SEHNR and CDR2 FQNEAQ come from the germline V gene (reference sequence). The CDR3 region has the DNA TGTGCCAGCAGCTTAGCGCCTTCACAGGGCCCCTATGGCTACACCTTC. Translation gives CASSLAPSQGPYGYTF.

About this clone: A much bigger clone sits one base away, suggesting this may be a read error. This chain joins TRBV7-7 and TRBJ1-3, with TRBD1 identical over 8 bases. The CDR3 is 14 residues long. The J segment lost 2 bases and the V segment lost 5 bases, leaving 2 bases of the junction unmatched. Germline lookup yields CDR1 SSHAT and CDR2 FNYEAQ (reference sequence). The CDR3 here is CASSPGGTGNTIYF. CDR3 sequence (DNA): TGTGCCAGCAGCCCAGGGGGCACTGGAAACACCATATATTTT. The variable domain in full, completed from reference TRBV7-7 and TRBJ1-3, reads GAGVSQSPRYKVTKRGQDVTLRCDPISSHATLYWYQQALGQGPEFLTYFNYEAQPDKSGLPSDRFSAERPEGSISTLTIQRTEQRDSAMYRCASSPGGTGNTIYFGEGSWLTVV.

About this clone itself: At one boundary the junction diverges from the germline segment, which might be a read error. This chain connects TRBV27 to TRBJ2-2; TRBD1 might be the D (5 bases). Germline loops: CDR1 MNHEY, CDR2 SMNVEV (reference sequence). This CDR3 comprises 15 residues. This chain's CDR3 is CASSLMAGNAGELFF. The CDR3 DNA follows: TGTGCCAGCAGTTTAATGGCAGGGAACGCCGGGGAGCTGTTTTTT.